The 16 T cell receptor beta chains below were found in one sample sequenced in a study of blood T cell repertoires in COVID-19. The assay was immunoSEQ multiplex PCR, and TCRdb's table has in-frame clones only and misses some. Of 200,000 or so clones in the sample, about four fifths were seen once. Source material: PBMCs or T cells enriched from blood (not recorded which). These receptors were collected from a man aged 40-49 years who had recovered from COVID-19.

This clone was counted once. The rearrangement uses TRBV9 and TRBJ1-2, with 8 bases aligning to TRBD1. V dropped 4 bases and J dropped 2; count of bases not matched to a gene: 4. The V gene's germline CDR1 is SGDLS and CDR2 YYNGEE. This CDR3 has 14 amino acids. CDR3 residues: CASSSGQGNYGYTF. In DNA, the CDR3 is TGTGCCAGCAGCTCCGGACAGGGCAACTATGGCTACACCTTC. Full variable domain (outside the CDR3, taken from reference TRBV9 and TRBJ1-2): DSGVTQTPKHLITATGQRVTLRCSPRSGDLSVYWYQQSLDQGLQFLIQYYNGEERAKGNILERFSAQQFPDLHSELNLSSLELGDSALYFCASSSGQGNYGYTFGSGTRLTVV.

This chain connects TRBV9 to TRBJ2-3; D not certain. The V end was cut by 0 bases, the J end by 6 bases, with 8 bases between. The CDR3 length is 13 residues. Germline-derived CDR1 and CDR2 are SGDLS and YYNGEE. The DNA of the CDR3 is TGTGCCAGCAGCGTAGGTCTCCGTGATACGCAGTATTTT. It yields the protein CASSVGLRDTQYF.

The chain has TRBV5-1 and TRBJ1-1; no clear D. Germline assignment: CDR1 SGHRS and CDR2 YFSETQ. V was pared by 1 base and J by 5 bases, with 15 bases between. This CDR3 is built from 15 residues. This CDR3 is CASSLIWGVWTEAFF. In nucleotides, the CDR3 is TGCGCCAGCAGCTTGATATGGGGAGTATGGACTGAAGCTTTCTTT.

The chain employs TRBV7-2 and TRBJ1-1, with a possible D match to TRBD1 (6 bases). Germline CDR1 SGHTA, CDR2 FQGNSA. Trimming took 3 bases from V and 1 from J, leaving 15 bases between them. This CDR3 has 16 amino acids. The CDR3 here is CASSFGGAQKNTEAFF. In DNA, the CDR3 is TGTGCCAGCAGCTTTGGGGGGGCACAAAAGAACACTGAAGCTTTCTTT.

The V and J genes are TRBV4-3 and TRBJ1-2; 7 bases fit TRBD1. The CDR3 is made up of 15 amino acids. Trimming took 4 bases from V and 8 from J; bases not matched to a gene: 13. The germline V gene has CDR1 LGHNA and CDR2 YSLEER. For the CDR3, the DNA is TGCGCCAGCAGCCTCGCTCCCGGGACAGAGGGAGGCTACACCTTC. Its protein is CASSLAPGTEGGYTF.

The V gene is TRBV4-2, the J gene TRBJ2-1; D is ambiguous. There are 14 residues in the CDR3. Germline V gene lookup returns CDR1 LGHNA and CDR2 YNFKEQ. Trimming cost V 1 base and J 8 bases, with 12 bases left between them. In DNA, the CDR3 is TGTGCCAGCAGCCAAGCGCGAGGCCCCGATGAGCAGTTCTTC. Protein: CASSQARGPDEQFF.

This clone has only one observation. The V and J genes are TRBV6-5 and TRBJ2-7, with 9 bases fitting TRBD1. CDR1 is MNHEY and CDR2 is SVGAGI in the germline V gene. CDR3 length: 14 amino acids. After removal of 6 bases from V and 2 bases from J, the junction contained 5 bases not matched to a gene. The CDR3 coding sequence is TGTGCCAGCAGCCTACAGGGGGCGGCCTACGAGCAGTACTTC. This encodes CASSLQGAAYEQYF.

The rearrangement links TRBV2 to TRBJ1-1; TRBD1 is a possible D gene (6 bases). Trimming pared 3 bases from V and 1 base from J, leaving 12 bases between. This CDR3 has 15 residues. Germline V gene lookup returns CDR1 SNHLY and CDR2 FYNNEI. This CDR3 reads CASSDAGGGNTEAFF. The CDR3 bases are TGTGCCAGCAGTGACGCGGGGGGCGGGAACACTGAAGCTTTCTTT.

This chain connects TRBV4-3 to TRBJ2-3; D not resolved. Trimming cost V 4 bases and J 5 bases, with 10 bases left between them. Germline CDR1 LGHNA, CDR2 YSLEER. CDR3 length equals 13 residues. The chain's CDR3 is CASSPSPQDTQYF. DNA of the CDR3: TGCGCCAGCAGCCCCTCGCCACAAGATACGCAGTATTTT.

CDR3 DNA sequence: TGTGCCAGCAGTTCCCAGTCGCAGGGGCCCAATCAGCCCCAGCATTTT. Encoded protein: CASSSQSQGPNQPQHF. The gene calls are TRBV6-5 and TRBJ1-5, with TRBD1 as a possible D gene (6 bases). V dropped 4 bases and J dropped 3 bases, with 16 bases sitting between them. The germline gives CDR1 MNHEY, CDR2 SVGAGI. The CDR3 length is 16 residues.

The rearrangement joins TRBV4-1 to TRBJ2-6; weak D call: TRBD1 (7 bases). Per the germline V gene, CDR1 is MGHRA and CDR2 is YSYEKL. The CDR3 covers 19 residues. Trimming pared 2 bases from V and 0 bases from J, leaving 17 bases between. CDR3 in DNA: TGCGCCAGCAGCCAATTCGGCGGGACAGCCCACTCTGGGGCCAACGTCCTGACTTTC. Residues: CASSQFGGTAHSGANVLTF.

This chain uses TRBV6-5 with TRBJ2-2, with unresolved D. Trimming removed 0 bases at V and 7 bases at J, with 9 bases between. This CDR3 comprises 14 residues. CDR1 and CDR2 from the germline V gene are MNHEY and SVGAGI. This CDR3 is CASSYSSVYGELFF. In DNA, the CDR3 is TGTGCCAGCAGTTACTCGTCCGTTTACGGGGAGCTGTTTTTT.

The chain carries TRBV24-1 and TRBJ2-7; D unresolved. V was cut by 2 bases and J by 6 bases, with 10 bases left in between. Germline V gene sequence: CDR1 KGHDR, CDR2 SFDVKD. CDR3 size: 13 residues. The CDR3 coding sequence is TGTGCCACCAGTGATTCCCCCCTCGGCGAGCAGTACTTC. Translation: CATSDSPLGEQYF.

The chain recombines TRBV7-3 with TRBJ1-1, with 7 nucleotides matching TRBD1. This CDR3 spans 13 amino acids. The junction had 3 bases not matched to a gene; V was cut back by 8 bases and J by 0 bases. The germline V gene has CDR1 SGHTA and CDR2 FQGTGA. The CDR3 sequence: CASRQGLNTEAFF. CDR3 nucleotide sequence: TGTGCCAGCCGACAGGGTTTGAACACTGAAGCTTTCTTT.

Here the CDR3 DNA reads TGTGCCACCAGCATCGACAGGGCTTCTAATGAAAAACTGTTTTTT. Its protein product is CATSIDRASNEKLFF. This chain joins TRBV15 and TRBJ1-4; TRBD1 agrees at 7 bases. This CDR3 region has 15 residues. V shed 4 bases, J shed 3 bases, and the junction held 5 bases outside the gene matches. Germline CDR1 and CDR2: LNHNV and YYDKDF (reference sequence).

This clone was picked up a small number of times. This sequence joins TRBV7-8 and TRBJ2-2; 8 nucleotides align to TRBD1. This CDR3 is 13 amino acids long. Per the germline V gene, CDR1 is SGHVS and CDR2 is FQNEAQ. J was trimmed by 4 bases and V by 6 bases; bases with no gene match: 1. CDR3 loop: CASRTGVTGELFF. CDR3 coding DNA: TGTGCCAGCAGGACAGGGGTCACCGGGGAGCTGTTTTTT.